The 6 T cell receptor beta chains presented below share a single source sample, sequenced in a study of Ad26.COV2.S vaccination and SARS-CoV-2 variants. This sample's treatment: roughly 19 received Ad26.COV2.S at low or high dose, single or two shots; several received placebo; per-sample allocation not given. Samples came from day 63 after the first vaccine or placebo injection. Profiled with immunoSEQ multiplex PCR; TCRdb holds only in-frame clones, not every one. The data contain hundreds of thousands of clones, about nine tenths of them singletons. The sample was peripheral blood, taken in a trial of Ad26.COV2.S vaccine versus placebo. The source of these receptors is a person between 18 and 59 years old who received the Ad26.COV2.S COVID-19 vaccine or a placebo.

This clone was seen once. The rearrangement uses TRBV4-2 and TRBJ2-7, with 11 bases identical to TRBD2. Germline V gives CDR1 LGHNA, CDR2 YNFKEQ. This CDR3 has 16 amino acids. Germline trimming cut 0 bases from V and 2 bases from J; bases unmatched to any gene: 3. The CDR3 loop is CASSQDLAGGAYEQYF. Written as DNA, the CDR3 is TGTGCCAGCAGCCAAGACCTAGCGGGGGGAGCCTACGAGCAGTACTTC.

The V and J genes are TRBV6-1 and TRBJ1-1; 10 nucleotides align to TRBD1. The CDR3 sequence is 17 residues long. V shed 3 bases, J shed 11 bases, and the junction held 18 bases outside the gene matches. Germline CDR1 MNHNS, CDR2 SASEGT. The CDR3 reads CASSDGPGTGVGGWAFF. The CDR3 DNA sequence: TGTGCCAGCAGTGACGGTCCAGGGACAGGGGTCGGTGGTTGGGCTTTCTTT.

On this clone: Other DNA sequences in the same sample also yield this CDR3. The CDR3 spells CASSLGDQPQHF. CDR3 in DNA: TGTGCCAGCAGCTTGGGGGATCAGCCCCAGCATTTT. The chain couples TRBV7-9 to TRBJ1-5; a possible D gene is TRBD1 (5 bases). CDR1 is SEHNR, CDR2 FQNEAQ, per germline (reference sequence). The CDR3 is made up of 12 amino acids. V lost 3 bases and J 5 bases, leaving 5 bases between the germline ends.

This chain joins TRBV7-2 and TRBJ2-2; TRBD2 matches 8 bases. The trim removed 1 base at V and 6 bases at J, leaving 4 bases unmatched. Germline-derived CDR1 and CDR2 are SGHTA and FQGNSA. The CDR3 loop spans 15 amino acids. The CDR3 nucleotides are TGTGCCAGCAGCTTAGATAGCGGGGACGCCGGGGAGCTGTTTTTT. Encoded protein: CASSLDSGDAGELFF.

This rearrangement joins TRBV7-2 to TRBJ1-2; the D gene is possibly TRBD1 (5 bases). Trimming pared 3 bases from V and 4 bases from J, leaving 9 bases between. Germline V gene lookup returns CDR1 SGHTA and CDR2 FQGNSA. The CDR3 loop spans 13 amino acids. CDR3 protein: CASSLTGGYGYTF. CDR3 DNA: TGTGCCAGCAGCTTGACGGGGGGCTATGGCTACACCTTC.

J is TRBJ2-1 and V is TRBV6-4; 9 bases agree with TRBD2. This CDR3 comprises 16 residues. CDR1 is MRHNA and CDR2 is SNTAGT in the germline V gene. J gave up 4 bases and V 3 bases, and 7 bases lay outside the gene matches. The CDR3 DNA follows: TGTGCCAGCAGTGAACGACTAGCGGTACCATACAATGAGCAGTTCTTC. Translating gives CASSERLAVPYNEQFF.